This T cell receptor beta chain was identified during a study of T cells in Graves' hyperthyroidism and ophthalmopathy. Germline CDR1 reads LNHNV; CDR2 reads YYDKDF (reference sequence). The CDR3 is 16 amino acids. V shed 5 bases and J 0 bases; nucleotides not matched to a gene: 2. The source material, RNA transcripts, was used to amplify TCR beta CDR3 regions. With the HTBI primer set, the TCR CDR3 went through a first round of RT-PCR. TCRdb independently ran MiXCR on the multiplex PCR reads; one entry per CDR3 protein. The sample shows fewer than 450,000 distinct CDR3 sequences, about a sixth of them seen only once. In this sample, this clonotype turned up many times. Each 10 ml fresh peripheral blood draw supplied the PBMCs.

The chain couples TRBV15 to TRBJ2-3, with TRBD2 matching over 13 bases. Sequenced input: blood. This clonotype was sampled from a woman aged 30 to 39 with Graves' hyperthyroidism that later progressed to Graves' ophthalmopathy. The CDR3 sequence is CATSPGLAGSTDTQYF. DNA for the CDR3: TGTGCCACCAGCCCGGGACTAGCGGGAAGCACAGATACGCAGTATTTT.